This TCR beta chain was sequenced during a study of shared clonotypes between healthy human individuals. In the study overall: Aged between 18 and 49, the donors were two women and three men. Whole-study findings and limits: Non-shared clonotypes had lower generation probabilities than clonotypes shared by all four sorted-subset donors.

The count of this clone is one. Its specificity is not known. Libraries were prepared by immunoSEQ multiplex PCR; TCRdb keeps only in-frame clonotypes and omits some of them. Altogether over 2 million clones are present, 95% being singletons, with the ten largest covering 0.1% to 0.15%. With 2 bases removed from V and 5 bases from J, the gap between germline ends came to 12 bases. The CDR3 runs to 14 residues. CDR1 MGHDK and CDR2 SYGVNS come from the germline V gene. Participating donors were healthy, HIV-negative adults free of recent acute infections or vaccinations. What was sequenced was naive CD4+ T cells sorted from blood. Subset of the sample: CD45RA+ positively selected. This TCR came from a man aged 18-30 years in good health. This rearrangement joins TRBV25-1 to TRBJ2-5, with D unclear. CDR3 in amino acids: CASSEQQMVETQYF. The DNA for the CDR3 is TGTGCCAGCAGTGAACAACAGATGGTCGAGACCCAGTACTTC.